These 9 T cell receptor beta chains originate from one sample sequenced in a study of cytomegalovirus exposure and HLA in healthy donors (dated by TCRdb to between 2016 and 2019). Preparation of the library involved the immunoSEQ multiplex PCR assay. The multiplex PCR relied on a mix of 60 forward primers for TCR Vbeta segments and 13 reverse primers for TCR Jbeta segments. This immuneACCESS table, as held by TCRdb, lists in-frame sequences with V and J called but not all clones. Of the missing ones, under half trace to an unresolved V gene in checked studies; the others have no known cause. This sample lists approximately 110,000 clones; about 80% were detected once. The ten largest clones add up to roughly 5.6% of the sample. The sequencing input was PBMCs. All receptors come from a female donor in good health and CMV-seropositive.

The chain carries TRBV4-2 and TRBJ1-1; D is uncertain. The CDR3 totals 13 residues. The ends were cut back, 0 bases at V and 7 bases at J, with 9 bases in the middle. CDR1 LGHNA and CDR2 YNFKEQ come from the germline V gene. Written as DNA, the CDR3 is TGTGCCAGCAGCCAAGATCGGCAGGATGAAGCTTTCTTT. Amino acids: CASSQDRQDEAFF.

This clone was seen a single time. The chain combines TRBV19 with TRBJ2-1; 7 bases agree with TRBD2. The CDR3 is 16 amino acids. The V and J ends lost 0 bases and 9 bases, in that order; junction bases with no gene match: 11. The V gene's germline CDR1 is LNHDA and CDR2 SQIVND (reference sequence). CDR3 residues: CASSIDSWEGVVEQFF. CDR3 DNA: TGTGCCAGTAGTATAGATTCTTGGGAGGGAGTGGTTGAGCAGTTCTTC.

DNA for the CDR3: TGTGCCAGCAGCTTGAGGAGGGCTTCTAAAGAGACCCAGTACTTC. It yields the protein CASSLRRASKETQYF. The chain joins TRBV7-9 to TRBJ2-5; D may be TRBD2 (6 bases). Between the trimmed V and J ends, which lost 3 bases and 3 bases, there was a span of 14 bases. Germline CDR1 is SEHNR and CDR2 is FQNEAQ (reference sequence). This CDR3 has 15 residues. The variable domain in full, completed from reference TRBV7-9 and TRBJ2-5, reads DTGVSQNPRHKITKRGQNVTFRCDPISEHNRLYWYRQTLGQGPEFLTYFQNEAQLEKSRLLSDRFSAERPKGSFSTLEIQRTEQGDSAMYLCASSLRRASKETQYFGPGTRLLVL.

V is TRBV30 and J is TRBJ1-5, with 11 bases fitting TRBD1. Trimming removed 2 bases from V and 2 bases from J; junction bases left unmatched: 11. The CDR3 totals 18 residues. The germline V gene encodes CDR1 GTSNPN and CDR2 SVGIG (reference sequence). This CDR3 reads CAWSPPDRGRVGNQPQHF. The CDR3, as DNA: TGTGCCTGGAGTCCCCCGGACAGGGGGCGCGTCGGCAATCAGCCCCAGCATTTT.

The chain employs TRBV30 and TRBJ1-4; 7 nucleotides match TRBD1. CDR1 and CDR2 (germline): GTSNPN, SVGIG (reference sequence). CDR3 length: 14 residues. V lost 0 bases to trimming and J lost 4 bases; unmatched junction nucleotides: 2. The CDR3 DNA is TGTGCCTGGAGTGTTGGGACAGATAATGAAAAACTGTTTTTT. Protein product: CAWSVGTDNEKLFF.

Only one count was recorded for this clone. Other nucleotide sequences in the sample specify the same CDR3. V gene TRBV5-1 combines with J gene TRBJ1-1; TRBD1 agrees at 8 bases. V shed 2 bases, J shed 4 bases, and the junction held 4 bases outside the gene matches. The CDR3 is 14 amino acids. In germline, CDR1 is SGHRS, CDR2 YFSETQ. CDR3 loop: CASSLGQGGTEAFF. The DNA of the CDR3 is TGCGCCAGCAGCTTAGGACAGGGCGGCACTGAAGCTTTCTTT.

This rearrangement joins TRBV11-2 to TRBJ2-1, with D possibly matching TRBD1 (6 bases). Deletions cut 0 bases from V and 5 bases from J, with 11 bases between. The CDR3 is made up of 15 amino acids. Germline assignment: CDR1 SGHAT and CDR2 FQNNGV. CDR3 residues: CASSLEQGINNEQFF. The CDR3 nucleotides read TGTGCCAGCAGCTTAGAACAGGGAATCAACAATGAGCAGTTCTTC.

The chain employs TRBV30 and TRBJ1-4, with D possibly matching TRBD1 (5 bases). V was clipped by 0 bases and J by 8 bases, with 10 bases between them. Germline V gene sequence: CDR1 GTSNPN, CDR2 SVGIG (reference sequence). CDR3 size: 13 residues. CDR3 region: CAWSVGDGEKLFF. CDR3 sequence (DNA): TGTGCCTGGAGTGTAGGGGATGGAGAAAAACTGTTTTTT. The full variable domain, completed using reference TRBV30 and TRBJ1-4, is SQTIHQWPATLVQPVGSPLSLECTVEGTSNPNLYWYRQAAGRGLQLLFYSVGIGQISSEVPQNLSASRPQDRQFILSSKKLLLSDSGFYLCAWSVGDGEKLFFGSGTQLSVL.

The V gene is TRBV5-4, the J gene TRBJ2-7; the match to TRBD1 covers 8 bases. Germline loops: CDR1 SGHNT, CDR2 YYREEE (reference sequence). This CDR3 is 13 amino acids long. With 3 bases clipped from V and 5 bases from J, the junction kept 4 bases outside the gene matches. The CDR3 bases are TGTGCCAGCAGCTGGTCGGACAGGGACGAGCAGTACTTC. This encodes CASSWSDRDEQYF.